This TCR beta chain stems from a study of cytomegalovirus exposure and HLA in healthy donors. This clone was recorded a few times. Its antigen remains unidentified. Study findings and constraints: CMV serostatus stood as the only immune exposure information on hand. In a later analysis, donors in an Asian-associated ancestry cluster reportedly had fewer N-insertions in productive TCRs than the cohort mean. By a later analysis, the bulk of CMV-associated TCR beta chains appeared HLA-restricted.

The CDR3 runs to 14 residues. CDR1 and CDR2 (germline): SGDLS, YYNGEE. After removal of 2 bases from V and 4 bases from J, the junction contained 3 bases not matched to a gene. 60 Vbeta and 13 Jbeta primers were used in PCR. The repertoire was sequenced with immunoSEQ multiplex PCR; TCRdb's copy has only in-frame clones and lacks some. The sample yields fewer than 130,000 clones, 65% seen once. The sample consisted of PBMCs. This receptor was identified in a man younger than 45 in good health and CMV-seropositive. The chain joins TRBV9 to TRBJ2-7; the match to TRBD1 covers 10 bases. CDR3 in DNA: TGTGCCAGCAGCGTGACAGGGGGCGCGTACGAGCAGTACTTC. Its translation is CASSVTGGAYEQYF. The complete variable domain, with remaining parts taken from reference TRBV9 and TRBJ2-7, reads DSGVTQTPKHLITATGQRVTLRCSPRSGDLSVYWYQQSLDQGLQFLIQYYNGEERAKGNILERFSAQQFPDLHSELNLSSLELGDSALYFCASSVTGGAYEQYFGPGTRLTVT.